One sample yielded the 10 T cell receptor beta chains listed below, sequenced in a study of cytotoxic CD8 clonotypes in ibrutinib-treated CLL. The table came from immunoSEQ multiplex PCR; TCRdb's copy has only in-frame clones and leaves some out. The repertoire has about 92,000 clones, around 77% of them found once; the top ten carry roughly 25%. The sequencing used PBMCs, collected after 24 months of ibrutinib treatment. The origin of the receptors is a human donor with chronic lymphocytic leukemia.

This clone was recorded a few times. V is TRBV5-4 and J is TRBJ1-6, with D unresolved. The CDR3 is made up of 12 amino acids. V was trimmed by 0 bases and J by 7 bases, leaving 2 bases between them. Germline V lookup: CDR1 SGHNT, CDR2 YYREEE (reference sequence). In DNA, the CDR3 is TGTGCCAGCAGCTTGGAAAATTCACCCCTCCACTTT. Protein sequence: CASSLENSPLHF.

J is TRBJ2-3 and V is TRBV29-1; 14 bases map to TRBD2. Per germline, CDR1 SQVTM and CDR2 ANQGSEA. Losses at the gene ends were 4 bases for V and 5 bases for J; bases not matched to a gene: 8. The CDR3 extends over 16 amino acids. In DNA form, the CDR3 reads TGCAGCGTTGTAGGGACTAGCGGGAGTATCAGAGATACGCAGTATTTT. Translating it yields CSVVGTSGSIRDTQYF.

The chain couples TRBV19 to TRBJ2-7; D is perhaps TRBD1 (5 bases). The CDR3 covers 17 residues. V was clipped by 3 bases and J by 2 bases, with 20 bases between them. Germline loops: CDR1 LNHDA, CDR2 SQIVND (reference sequence). In DNA form, the CDR3 reads TGTGCCAGTAGTATTCTCAGCAAAGGGGATGACGCCTACGAGCAGTACTTC. Its translation: CASSILSKGDDAYEQYF.

V is TRBV7-8 and J is TRBJ1-1; no definite D call. Germline CDR1 SGHVS, CDR2 FQNEAQ. The CDR3 loop spans 14 amino acids. The germline V and J ends were trimmed by 2 bases and 0 bases, with 7 bases remaining between them. The CDR3 sequence is CASSLQIMNTEAFF. CDR3 DNA sequence: TGTGCCAGCAGCTTACAGATAATGAACACTGAAGCTTTCTTT.

This clone appeared once. The chain employs TRBV6-1 and TRBJ1-4, with 11 nucleotides matching TRBD1. CDR1 is MNHNS and CDR2 is SASEGT in the germline V gene. This CDR3 comprises 19 residues. V shed 2 bases and J 1 base; nucleotides not matched to a gene: 9. This CDR3 reads CASSEFPPGQGVTNEKLFF. The CDR3 region has the DNA TGTGCCAGCAGTGAATTCCCGCCGGGACAGGGGGTAACTAATGAAAAACTGTTTTTT.

The rearrangement joins TRBV7-2 to TRBJ1-6; D not certain. Trimming stripped 3 bases from V and 10 bases from J, with 13 bases between. This CDR3 is 14 amino acids long. Germline V gives CDR1 SGHTA, CDR2 FQGNSA. CDR3 region: CASSFLERLSPLHF. Written as DNA, the CDR3 is TGTGCCAGCAGCTTCCTAGAGCGGTTGTCACCCCTCCACTTT.

This clone was detected only once. The V gene is TRBV6-1, the J gene TRBJ1-2; D is undetermined. The germline V gene encodes CDR1 MNHNS and CDR2 SASEGT. The CDR3 sequence is 14 residues long. V lost 1 base and J 4 bases, leaving 10 bases between the germline ends. CDR3 loop: CASSEGSHSYGYTF. CDR3 DNA sequence: TGTGCCAGCAGTGAAGGGTCTCACTCCTATGGCTACACCTTC.

This clone occurred a few times. The chain recombines TRBV5-8 with TRBJ1-1; 7 nucleotides align to TRBD1. Trimming cost V 4 bases and J 1 base; bases outside gene matches: 4. Germline V CDR1 and CDR2: SGHTS, YDEGEE. The CDR3 sequence is 14 residues long. This CDR3 reads CASSRTGWNTEAFF. DNA of the CDR3: TGTGCCAGCAGCCGGACAGGTTGGAACACTGAAGCTTTCTTT. Full variable domain (outside the CDR3, taken from reference TRBV5-8 and TRBJ1-1): EAGVTQSPTHLIKTRGQQATLRCSPISGHTSVYWYQQALGLGLQFLLWYDEGEERNRGNFPPRFSGRQFPNYSSELNVNALELEDSALYLCASSRTGWNTEAFFGQGTRLTVV.

The chain is built from TRBV2 and TRBJ1-1, with 9 positions matching TRBD1. The CDR3 runs 14 residues. The J segment lost 4 bases and the V segment lost 7 bases, leaving 7 bases of the junction unmatched. Germline V gene data show CDR1 as SNHLY and CDR2 as FYNNEI. The CDR3 DNA follows: TGTGCCAGCAACGCACAGGGACAGGGCACTGAAGCTTTCTTT. Translated, it gives CASNAQGQGTEAFF.

V gene TRBV7-9 combines with J gene TRBJ2-2; D is undetermined. The CDR3 contains 14 residues. Germline CDR1 reads SEHNR; CDR2 reads FQNEAQ (reference sequence). V was clipped by 0 bases and J by 6 bases, with 8 bases between them. The DNA of the CDR3 is TGTGCCAGCAGCTTAGCTTCTGGTCCCGGGGAGCTGTTTTTT. Its translation: CASSLASGPGELFF.